This paragraph covers one T cell receptor (beta chain) sequence. The antigen remains unidentified. These data belong to a study of vaccination and CD4 T cells after COVID-19. Study background: Investigators stimulated cells with overlapping spike peptides drawn from SARS-CoV-2, HCoV-NL63, HCoV-OC43 and HCoV-229E.

The CDR3 spans 16 residues. An Oncomine TCR Beta short-read assay was used to sequence the DNA from cultured CD4+ T cells. TCRdb reanalysed the PCR reads using MiXCR and keeps one entry per CDR3 protein. Here the sample spans 11,000 or so distinct CDR3 sequences, approximately 63% being singletons. Treatment given: roughly ten-day PBMC culture with coronavirus spike peptide pools or control peptides (ViraFEST assay). The chain carries TRBV21-1 and TRBJ2-7; whether TRBD1, the table's D call, matches the DNA was not checked. TRBV21-1 is deemed a pseudogene. This TCR came from a human donor who had recovered from COVID-19. Source material: CD4+ T cells from blood, cultured in vitro. The CDR3 region is CASSKPGTGSPYEQYF. Written as DNA, the CDR3 is TGTGCCAGCAGCAAACCCGGGACAGGGTCTCCGTACGAGCAGTACTTC.